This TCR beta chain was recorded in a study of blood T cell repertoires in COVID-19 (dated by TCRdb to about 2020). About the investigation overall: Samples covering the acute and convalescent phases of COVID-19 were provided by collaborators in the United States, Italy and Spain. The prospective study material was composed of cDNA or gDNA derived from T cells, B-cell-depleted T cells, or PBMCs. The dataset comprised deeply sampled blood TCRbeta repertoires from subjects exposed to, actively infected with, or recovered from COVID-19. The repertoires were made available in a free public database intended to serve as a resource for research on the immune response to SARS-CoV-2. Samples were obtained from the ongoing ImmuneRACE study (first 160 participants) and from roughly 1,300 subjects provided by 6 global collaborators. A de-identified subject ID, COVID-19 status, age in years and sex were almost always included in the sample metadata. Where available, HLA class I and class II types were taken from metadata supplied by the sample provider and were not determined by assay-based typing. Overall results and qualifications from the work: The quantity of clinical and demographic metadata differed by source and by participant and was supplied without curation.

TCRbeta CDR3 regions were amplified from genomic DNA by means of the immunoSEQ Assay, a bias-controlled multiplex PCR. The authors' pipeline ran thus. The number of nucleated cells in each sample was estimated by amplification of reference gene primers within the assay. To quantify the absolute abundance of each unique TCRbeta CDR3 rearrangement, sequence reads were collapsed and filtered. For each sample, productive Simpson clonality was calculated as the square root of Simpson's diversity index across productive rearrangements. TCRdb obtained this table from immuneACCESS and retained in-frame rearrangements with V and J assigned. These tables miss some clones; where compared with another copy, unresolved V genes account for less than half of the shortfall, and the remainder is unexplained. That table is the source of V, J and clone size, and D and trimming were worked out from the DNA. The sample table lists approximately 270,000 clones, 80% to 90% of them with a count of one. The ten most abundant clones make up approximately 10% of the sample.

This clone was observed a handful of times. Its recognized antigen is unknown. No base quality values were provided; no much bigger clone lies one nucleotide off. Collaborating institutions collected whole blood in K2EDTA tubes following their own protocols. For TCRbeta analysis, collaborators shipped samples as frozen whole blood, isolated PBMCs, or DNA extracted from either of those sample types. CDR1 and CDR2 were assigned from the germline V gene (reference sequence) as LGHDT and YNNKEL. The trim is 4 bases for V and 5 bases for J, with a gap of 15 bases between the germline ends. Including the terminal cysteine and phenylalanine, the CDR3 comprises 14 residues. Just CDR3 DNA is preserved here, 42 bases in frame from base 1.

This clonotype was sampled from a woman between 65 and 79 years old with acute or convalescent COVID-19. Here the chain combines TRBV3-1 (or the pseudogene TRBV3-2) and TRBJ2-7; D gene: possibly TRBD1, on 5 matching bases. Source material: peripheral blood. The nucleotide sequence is TGTGCCAGCAGCCCCCGACAGCAGTCCAACGAGCAGTACTTC. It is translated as CASSPRQQSNEQYF.